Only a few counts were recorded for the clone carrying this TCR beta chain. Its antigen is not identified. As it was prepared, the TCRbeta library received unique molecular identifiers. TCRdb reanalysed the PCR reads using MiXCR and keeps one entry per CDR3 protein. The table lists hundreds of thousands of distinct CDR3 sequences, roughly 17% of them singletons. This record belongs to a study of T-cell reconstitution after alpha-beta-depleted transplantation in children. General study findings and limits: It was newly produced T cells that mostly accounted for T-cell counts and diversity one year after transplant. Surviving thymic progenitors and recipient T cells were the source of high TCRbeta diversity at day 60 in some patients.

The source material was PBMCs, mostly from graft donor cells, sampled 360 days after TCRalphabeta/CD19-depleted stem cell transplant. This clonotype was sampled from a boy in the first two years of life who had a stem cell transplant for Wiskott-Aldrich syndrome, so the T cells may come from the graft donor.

This CDR3 reads CSARVATPDRGLQETQYF. CDR3 DNA: TGCAGTGCTAGAGTGGCCACCCCCGACAGGGGCCTACAAGAGACCCAGTACTTC. This chain joins TRBV20-1 and TRBJ2-5; TRBD1 aligns across 8 bases. Germline-derived CDR1 and CDR2 are DFQATT and SNEGSKA (reference sequence). With V trimmed by 1 base and J by 2 bases, 15 bases remained unmatched. There are 18 residues in the CDR3.